Shown below are 2 T cell receptor beta chains from a single sample sequenced in a study of regulatory T cells in long-lasting Graves disease. Described time point: newly diagnosed GD, antithyroid drugs for less than 3 months. PBMCs provided the RNA from which the TCR library was made. CDR3 regions were amplified by Arm-PCR using iRepertoire HTBI primers to build TCR beta libraries. TCRdb independently ran MiXCR on the multiplex PCR reads; one entry per CDR3 protein. The sample contains 400,000 to 500,000 distinct CDR3 sequences, 15% of which appear only once. Another study also made use of these data, one on T cells in Graves' hyperthyroidism and ophthalmopathy.

The specimen comprised peripheral blood mononuclear cells (PBMCs), sampled at new diagnosis, from a patient treated with antithyroid drugs. The receptors were sampled from a woman aged 25 to 39 with Graves disease.

The V gene is TRBV7-9, the J gene TRBJ2-2, with D unclear. The CDR3 covers 15 residues. Trimming stripped 4 bases from V and 4 bases from J, with 13 bases between. Germline assignment: CDR1 SEHNR and CDR2 FQNEAQ (reference sequence). CDR3 coding DNA: TGTGCCAGCAGCTCGACTCAAAGGCCCACCGGGGAGCTGTTTTTT. Protein sequence: CASSSTQRPTGELFF.

This clonotype was counted only a few times. The chain joins TRBV28 to TRBJ2-4, with 7 bases identical to TRBD1. Germline lookup yields CDR1 MDHEN and CDR2 SYDVKM. Trimming took 1 base from V and 8 from J; bases not matched to a gene: 14. This CDR3 has 17 residues. Here the CDR3 reads CASSLLGRGNRGDIQYF. In nucleotides, the CDR3 is TGTGCCAGCAGTTTATTGGGCAGGGGGAATCGTGGGGACATTCAGTACTTC.